A few counts support the clone carrying this T cell receptor beta chain. A single heparinised blood sample, averaging approximately 0.12 L, was obtained per donor. The data originate from a study of beta chain features in type 1 diabetes. The whole isolated RNA underwent reverse transcription, so sequencing captured expressed TCRB transcripts. Clones were sequenced by immunoSEQ multiplex PCR, and TCRdb holds only the in-frame ones, with some missing. This repertoire shows under 500,000 clones, around 28% found once; its top ten account for roughly 0.06%. The germline V gene has CDR1 MNHEY and CDR2 SMNVEV (reference sequence). The CDR3 totals 14 residues. The ends were cut back, 4 bases at V and 3 bases at J, with 7 bases in the middle.

This chain joins TRBV27 and TRBJ2-6; D remains ambiguous. This TCR was recovered from a man aged 18 to 30 in good health. Sequencing was carried out using naive CD4+ T cells from blood. CDR3 DNA sequence: TGTGCCAGCAGTTGGGGTGGTGGGGCCAACGTCCTGACTTTC. This encodes CASSWGGGANVLTF.